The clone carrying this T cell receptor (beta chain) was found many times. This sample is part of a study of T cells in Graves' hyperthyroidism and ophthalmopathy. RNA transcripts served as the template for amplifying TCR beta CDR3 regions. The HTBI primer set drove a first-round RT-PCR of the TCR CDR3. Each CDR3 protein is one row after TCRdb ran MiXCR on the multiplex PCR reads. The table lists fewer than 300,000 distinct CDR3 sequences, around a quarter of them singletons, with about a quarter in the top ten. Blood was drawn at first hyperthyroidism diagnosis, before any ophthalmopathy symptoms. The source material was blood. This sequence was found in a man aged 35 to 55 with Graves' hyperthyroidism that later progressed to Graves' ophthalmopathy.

CDR3 sequence reads: CSASHGYGGYTF. In DNA form, the CDR3 reads TGCAGTGCTAGCCATGGATATGGTGGCTACACCTTC. The chain couples TRBV20-1 to TRBJ1-2; no definite D call. This CDR3 has 12 amino acids. Germline loops: CDR1 DFQATT, CDR2 SNEGSKA (reference sequence). V gave up 3 bases and J gave up 7 bases, with 12 bases separating them.